These T cell receptor beta chains were read from a single sample in a study of T cells in localized non-small cell lung cancer. The protocol was immunoSEQ multiplex PCR, while the TCRdb copy is restricted to in-frame clones and leaves out a portion. This sample has 10,000 or so clones; 92% occur once, and the top ten carry roughly 7.7%. The input for sequencing was peripheral blood, taken before any cancer treatment. These receptors were obtained from a woman aged 40-69 years with stage I squamous cell lung carcinoma. Both conserved end residues are part of each CDR3. A D gene is named only where the DNA matches it firmly. Some rows have no size entry. The others give once, few or many, or a class for an expanded clone.

j_gene | d_gene | v_gene | abundance | CDR3nt | CDR3aa
TRBJ1-2 | NA | TRBV7-8 | NA | TGTGCCAGCAGCTTAGCGGGGGTAAGAGGAGGCTACACCTTC | CASSLAGVRGGYTF
TRBJ2-1 | TRBD1 | TRBV4-1 | NA | TGCGCCAGCAGCCAAGGAAGGGGACAGGCCATACAAGTCCAGTTCTTC | CASSQGRGQAIQVQFF
TRBJ2-1 | NA | TRBV19 | NA | TGTGCCAGTAGTATTGTGGCAGGGGCCTACAATGAGCAGTTCTTC | CASSIVAGAYNEQFF
TRBJ2-2 | TRBD1 | TRBV6-1 | NA | TGTGCCTGCCGACGGGACAGGGGTTTGTCCGGGGAGCTGTTTTTT | CACRRDRGLSGELFF
TRBJ1-3 | TRBD1 | TRBV29-1 | NA | TGCAGCGTCCGGGACAGGGGAGGTGGAAACACCATATATTTT | CSVRDRGGGNTIYF
TRBJ2-3 | NA | TRBV12-5 | NA | TGTGCTAGTGGTTTAGGTACAGGCACAGATACGCAGTATTTT | CASGLGTGTDTQYF
TRBJ2-1 | NA | TRBV4-2 | NA | TGTGCCAGCAGCCTGCAAGCCGCCGGTGAGCAGTTCTTC | CASSLQAAGEQFF
TRBJ2-7 | TRBD1 | TRBV29-1 | once | TGCAGCGTTGGCGGGACAGGGATTGGCGAGCAGTACTTC | CSVGGTGIGEQYF
TRBJ1-2 | NA | TRBV29-1 | NA | TGCAGCGTTGAATTCCAGGCTGGGGGCTATGGCTACACCTTC | CSVEFQAGGYGYTF
TRBJ1-3 | NA | TRBV11-2 | NA | TGTGCCAGCAGCTTGTTCGGAGGCTCTGGAAACACCATATATTTT | CASSLFGGSGNTIYF
TRBJ2-3 | NA | TRBV5-1 | NA | TGCGCCAGCGGATCGGGGGTTGGATCAGATACGCAGTATTTT | CASGSGVGSDTQYF
TRBJ2-5 | NA | TRBV29-1 | NA | TGCAGCGTGTCGGGGGCTGGGGAGACCCAGTACTTC | CSVSGAGETQYF
TRBJ2-7 | NA | TRBV6-1 | NA | TGTGCCAGCAGTTTCGACAGGAGCTCCTACGAGCAGTACTTC | CASSFDRSSYEQYF
TRBJ1-5 | NA | TRBV7-2 | NA | TGTGCCAGCAGCTTAGGATCCGTCCAGCCCCAGCATTTT | CASSLGSVQPQHF
TRBJ1-6 | TRBD1 | TRBV6-9 | NA | TGTGCCAGCAGTTACGGACAGGAGGGTTCACCCCTCCACTTT | CASSYGQEGSPLHF
TRBJ1-1 | NA | TRBV7-3 | NA | TGTGCCAGCAGCTTATTCGCCGGGAACACTGAAGCTTTCTTT | CASSLFAGNTEAFF
TRBJ2-3 | NA | TRBV18 | NA | TGTGCCAGCTCACCAACGGGGGGCCCCACAGATACGCAGTATTTT | CASSPTGGPTDTQYF
TRBJ2-5 | TRBD2 | TRBV5-1 | NA | TGCGCCAGCAGCTTGGAAGGACTAGCGGGGGGGCCACGAGAGACCCAGTACTTC | CASSLEGLAGGPRETQYF
TRBJ2-2 | TRBD1 | TRBV11-2 | NA | TGTGCCAGCAGCTTACACAGGGGCCTTGAGACCGGGGAGCTGTTTTTT | CASSLHRGLETGELFF
TRBJ2-1 | NA | TRBV6-6 | NA | TGTGCCAGCAGTTACTCGGGGCAAACTGGATACAATGAGCAGTTCTTC | CASSYSGQTGYNEQFF
TRBJ1-6 | TRBD1 | TRBV27 | NA | TGTGCCAGCACACATCGACAGGGCCGTAATAATTCACCCCTCCACTTT | CASTHRQGRNNSPLHF
TRBJ1-5 | NA | TRBV2 | NA | TGTGCCAGCAGTCGTGACGGAAGCAATCAGCCCCAGCATTTT | CASSRDGSNQPQHF